This T cell receptor beta chain was captured by sequencing in a study of vaccination effects on CD4 cells after COVID-19. Study results and limitations: Convalescent patients in the study were few, and early post-infection timepoints were absent.

Repertoires were generated with immunoSEQ multiplex PCR, while TCRdb's copy carries only in-frame clones and drops some. The sample lists around 22,000 clones, 60% to 75% occurring once. Details on this clone: What it recognizes is unknown. One end of the junction is discordant with germline, which a read error may explain.

Looked up from germline, CDR1 is SGHNT and CDR2 is YYREEE (reference sequence). The CDR3 extends over 15 amino acids. The ViraFEST assay expanded antigen-specific CD4+ T cells with viral peptide pools before sequencing. Researchers isolated CD4+ T cells once approximately eleven days of culture had elapsed. As their vaccination, participants received two doses of either BNT162b2 or mRNA-1273. The culture medium for a few million PBMC per well included 10 IU/ml IL-2 and around 9.9 ug/ml peptides. This sample comprised CD4+ T cells from PBMCs cultured with HCoV-NL63 spike peptides, obtained after COVID-19 vaccination. This TCR came from a human donor who received a COVID-19 vaccine. V and J are TRBV5-4 and TRBJ2-7; a possible D gene is TRBD2 (6 bases). CDR3 in amino acids: CASSLRSSGRLRPDF. In DNA, the CDR3 is TGTGCCAGCAGCTTGCGGTCATCCGGGAGATTACGTCCGGACTTC.